The clone carrying this T cell receptor (beta chain) occurred a few times. Its antigen is undetermined. This record belongs to a study of T cells after yellow fever vaccination. General study points: Any FACS-sorted repertoire could hold abundant clonotypes that contaminate it from the bulk population. Post-booster repertoires contained most primary-vaccination clones again (around 97% CD4, about 90% CD8).

Template switching with 5'RACE generated the TCR cDNA and added a universal primer site and UMIs. TCRdb used MiXCR to reprocess the 5' RACE reads, holding one entry per CDR3 protein. The sample has around 310,000 distinct CDR3 sequences; 8.5% to 10% are singletons. The specimen was PBMCs, collected on the day of the first yellow fever vaccination. This clonotype originated in a man younger than 35 who received the YFV17D yellow fever vaccine.

CDR3 protein: CASRSSGAGANVLTF. The CDR3 DNA follows: TGTGCCAGCAGATCCTCAGGGGCTGGGGCCAACGTCCTGACTTTC. The chain has TRBV28 and TRBJ2-6; D is possibly TRBD1 (6 bases). Germline V lookup: CDR1 MDHEN, CDR2 SYDVKM. V was cut by 6 bases and J by 2 bases, with 11 bases left in between. CDR3 size: 15 residues.